Described below is a single T cell receptor (beta chain) sequence and its context. Antigen: not known. The data belong to a study of T cells after yellow fever vaccination. Looking at the study overall: Some fractions had low cell numbers, and these were prepared with SMART-Seq v4 Ultra Low Input. Study results and caveats: Once the booster was given, most primary-vaccination clones reappeared, at approximately 97% for CD4 and over 75% for CD8.

A single record per CDR3 protein comes from TCRdb applying MiXCR to the 5' RACE reads. The data contain 150,000 to 200,000 distinct CDR3 sequences, roughly 6.2% of them singletons. The CDR3 consists of 10 residues. The germline V gene encodes CDR1 DFQATT and CDR2 SNEGSKA (reference sequence). V was trimmed by 6 bases and J by 6 bases, leaving 8 bases between them. Sequences were derived from CD4+ T cells sorted from PBMCs, sampled on the day of the first yellow fever vaccination. The chain couples TRBV20-1 to TRBJ1-2, with D hard to call. The sequence came from a young man who received the YFV17D yellow fever vaccine. The CDR3 region is CSAPQNGYTF. The CDR3 DNA sequence: TGCAGTGCCCCACAAAATGGCTACACCTTC.